This is a list of T cell receptor beta chains from one sample in a study of blood T cells in healthy people across ages. TCRdb ran MiXCR on the 5' RACE reads and lists one entry per CDR3 protein. This table holds 750,000 to 1,000,000 distinct CDR3 sequences, almost 30% found once. The same data also went into a second study, on T cells of mothers and their children.

Sequenced input: blood. These receptors came from a woman aged 40 to 50 in good health. Both conserved end residues are part of each CDR3. The order of the fields is D gene, J gene, clone size, V gene, CDR3 protein, CDR3 DNA. A D gene is named only where the DNA matches it firmly. Clone size is given for some rows only: seen once, a few or many times, or a class if the clone is expanded.

- TRBJ2-4 - TRBV5-1 CASSLDGRWMAKNIQYF TGCGCCAGCAGCTTGGATGGAAGGTGGATGGCCAAAAACATTCAGTACTTC
- TRBJ2-5 few TRBV15 CATLMSQDYNEQYF TGTGCCACCCTCATGTCGCAGGACTACAATGAGCAGTACTTC
- TRBJ1-2 few TRBV10-3 CAISESAGIRLSGYTF TGTGCCATCAGTGAGTCCGCAGGGATAAGGCTAAGCGGCTACACCTTC
- TRBJ1-1 many TRBV29-1 CSVVSGVRTEAFF TGCAGCGTTGTTTCGGGAGTCCGGACTGAAGCTTTCTTT
- TRBJ1-2 few TRBV10-3 CAIRFDLTPLYGYTF TGTGCCATCAGGTTCGACCTAACCCCCCTCTATGGCTACACCTTC
- TRBJ2-3 - TRBV7-3 CASSLGAGASTQYF TGTGCCAGCAGCTTGGGGGCGGGGGCTAGTACGCAGTATTTT
- TRBJ1-5 - TRBV12-3/TRBV12-4 CASSLFWVHQPRHF TGTGCCAGCAGTTTATTCTGGGTTCATCAGCCCCGGCATTTT
- TRBJ2-6 many TRBV12-3/TRBV12-4 CASSTRYRDGANVLTF TGTGCCAGCAGCACAAGGTACAGGGATGGGGCCAACGTCCTGACTTTC
TRBD1 TRBJ2-5 - TRBV28 CASSSSLGTGRMETQYF TGTGCCAGCAGTTCTAGCCTCGGGACAGGGAGGATGGAGACCCAGTACTTC
- TRBJ2-7 - TRBV28 CASSRSQGGEQYF TGTGCCAGCAGTAGATCACAGGGAGGCGAGCAGTACTTC
- TRBJ2-6 - TRBV18 CASSPLPYAASNVLTF TGTGCCAGCTCACCCCTGCCCTATGCCGCGTCCAACGTCCTGACTTTC
TRBD2 TRBJ2-1 - TRBV28 CASSSPSGGPYNEQVF TGTGCCAGCAGCTCTCCCAGCGGGGGGCCCTACAATGAGCAGGTCTTC
TRBD1 TRBJ1-1 - TRBV27 CASFGQGASNTEAFF TGTGCCAGCTTCGGACAGGGGGCCTCTAACACTGAAGCTTTCTTT
TRBD1 TRBJ2-7 many TRBV27 CASSNPGQGRRSSYEQYF TGTGCCAGCAGTAACCCGGGACAGGGCAGGCGGAGCTCCTACGAGCAGTACTTC
- TRBJ1-2 - TRBV7-2 CASSSTGMVGGYTF TGTGCCAGCAGCTCGACAGGCATGGTGGGTGGCTACACCTTC
- TRBJ2-3 - TRBV28 CASGGTADTQYF TGTGCCAGCGGGGGGACGGCAGATACGCAGTATTTT